This T cell receptor beta chain was documented in a study of blood T cell repertoires in COVID-19. Study summary: Both acute and convalescent COVID-19 samples were obtained from the United States, Italy and Spain. In each case, the material was cDNA or gDNA derived from T cells, B-cell-depleted T cells, or PBMCs.

Per the authors' pipeline: Amplification of reference gene primers provided the estimated nucleated cell counts. Profiled with immunoSEQ multiplex PCR; TCRdb holds only in-frame clones, not every one. V, J and clone size derive from that table, while D and trimming were established from the DNA sequence. This sample has around 180,000 clones; approximately 74% occur once, and the top ten carry 2.5% to 3%. The sequencing sample was made of peripheral blood. This receptor was taken from a woman of 80 years or more with acute or convalescent COVID-19.

CDR3 in amino acids: CASSSPGGDTQYF. The CDR3 region has the DNA TGCGCCAGCAGCTCCCCCGGCGGGGATACGCAGTATTTT. The chain carries TRBV5-1 and TRBJ2-3, with TRBD2 as a possible D gene (5 bases). Germline V gives CDR1 SGHRS, CDR2 YFSETQ. This CDR3 region has 13 residues. Trimming removed 3 bases from V and 6 bases from J, with 11 bases in between.